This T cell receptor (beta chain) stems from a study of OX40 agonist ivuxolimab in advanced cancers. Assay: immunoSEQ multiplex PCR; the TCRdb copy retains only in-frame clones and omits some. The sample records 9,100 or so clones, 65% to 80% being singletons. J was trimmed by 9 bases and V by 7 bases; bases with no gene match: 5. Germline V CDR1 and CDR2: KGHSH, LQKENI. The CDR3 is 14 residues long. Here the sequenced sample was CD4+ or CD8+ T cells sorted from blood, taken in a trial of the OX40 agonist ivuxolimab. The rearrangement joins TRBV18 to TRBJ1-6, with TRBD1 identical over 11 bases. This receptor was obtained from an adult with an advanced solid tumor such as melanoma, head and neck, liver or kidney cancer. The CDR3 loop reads CASFGQGAGSPLHF. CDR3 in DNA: TGTGCCAGCTTTGGACAGGGGGCTGGTTCACCCCTCCACTTT.